The clone carrying this T cell receptor beta chain came up many times. Its antigen is not identified. This sample is drawn from a study of regulatory T cells in long-lasting Graves disease. Study results and limitations: A reduction in accuracy may have resulted from the small sample size.

TCR beta libraries were built with iRepertoire HTBI primers and Arm-PCR of CDR3 regions. TCRdb ran MiXCR on the multiplex PCR reads and lists one entry per CDR3 protein. Of 450,000 to 700,000 distinct CDR3 sequences listed, less than 15% are singletons. V was shortened by 4 bases and J by 2 bases, with 15 bases between the two germline ends. Looked up from germline, CDR1 is SGHDN and CDR2 is FVKESK. CDR3 length: 15 residues. The time point: newly diagnosed GD, antithyroid drugs for less than 3 months. Generation of the TCR library employed RNA extracted from PBMCs. The same data also contributed to another study, on T cells in Graves' hyperthyroidism and ophthalmopathy. This second study notes: The study defined stable Graves' hyperthyroidism as no ophthalmopathy progression within 18 months.

The sample was peripheral blood mononuclear cells (PBMCs), taken at new diagnosis, from a patient treated with antithyroid drugs. The sequence was obtained from a man aged 30 to 45 with Graves disease. The chain couples TRBV14 to TRBJ2-7, with D uncertain. The CDR3 DNA is TGTGCCAGCAGCCTCGCAGAGTGGAAGCCCTACGAGCAGTACTTC. Its translation is CASSLAEWKPYEQYF.